The 26 T cell receptor beta chains presented below share a single source sample, sequenced in a study of blood T cell repertoires in COVID-19. Repertoires were generated with immunoSEQ multiplex PCR, while TCRdb's copy carries only in-frame clones and drops some. This table has around 150,000 clones, 84% appearing once. The specimen sequenced was peripheral blood. These receptors were obtained from an elderly woman in a cohort sampled during active or convalescent COVID-19.

In DNA form, the CDR3 reads TGTGCCAGTAGGAGACTAGCGGGGGGCCCCGATCCCTACAATGAGCAGTTCTTC. Its translation is CASRRLAGGPDPYNEQFF. The rearrangement links TRBV19 to TRBJ2-1; 13 bases line up with TRBD2. The V gene's germline CDR1 is LNHDA and CDR2 SQIVND (reference sequence). The CDR3 spans 18 residues. V shed 6 bases and J 2 bases; nucleotides not matched to a gene: 10.

This clone turned up a few times. The V and J genes are TRBV20-1 and TRBJ1-5; D remains unclear. Trimming removed 3 bases at V and 7 bases at J, with 16 bases between. The CDR3 spans 14 residues. CDR1 and CDR2 (germline): DFQATT, SNEGSKA (reference sequence). CDR3 in DNA: TGCAGTGCTAGTATTAGCCGTGGTGGCCAGCCCCAGCATTTT. Protein sequence: CSASISRGGQPQHF.

The chain joins TRBV9 to TRBJ1-4, with 8 bases aligning to TRBD1. Trimming removed 3 bases from V and 14 bases from J; junction bases left unmatched: 9. The length of the CDR3 is 13 residues. Germline CDR1 SGDLS, CDR2 YYNGEE. The CDR3 loop is CASSARSGQGLFF. CDR3 DNA: TGTGCCAGCAGCGCCCGCTCCGGACAGGGCCTGTTTTTT.

This chain uses TRBV27 with TRBJ2-5; TRBD1 is a possible D gene (7 bases). The CDR3 is made up of 14 amino acids. Deletions cut 6 bases from V and 3 bases from J, with 14 bases between. Germline V gene data show CDR1 as MNHEY and CDR2 as SMNVEV (reference sequence). CDR3: CASSPGGFEETQYF. The CDR3 nucleotides read TGTGCCAGCAGCCCAGGGGGGTTCGAAGAGACCCAGTACTTC.

This clone was counted a few times. This chain links TRBV7-2 with TRBJ1-1, with a possible D match to TRBD1 (5 bases). This CDR3 is 16 amino acids long. CDR1 and CDR2 (germline): SGHTA, FQGNSA. V lost 3 bases to trimming and J lost 3 bases, with 17 bases between them. As DNA, the CDR3 is TGTGCCAGCAGCTTTTCGTCAGGGTTGGGGTACACTGAAGCTTTCTTT. Its translation: CASSFSSGLGYTEAFF.

This clone showed up just a few times. This chain links TRBV5-5 with TRBJ1-1, with D hard to call. Trimming left V 4 bases short and J 7 bases short, with 8 bases between. The CDR3 consists of 11 residues. Germline V gives CDR1 SGHKS, CDR2 YYEKEE (reference sequence). The CDR3 region is CASSEQSEAFF. As DNA, the CDR3 is TGTGCCAGCAGCGAGCAAAGTGAAGCTTTCTTT.

The CDR3 loop reads CASSLSGGVYQPQHF. The CDR3 DNA reads as TGTGCCAGCAGCTTAAGTGGCGGGGTATATCAGCCCCAGCATTTT. This sequence joins TRBV7-2 and TRBJ1-5, with D unresolved. Trimming left V 2 bases short and J 5 bases short, with 13 bases between. CDR1 is SGHTA, CDR2 FQGNSA, per germline. The CDR3 consists of 15 residues. The full variable domain, rest sourced from reference TRBV7-2 and TRBJ1-5, is GAGVSQSPSNKVTEKGKDVELRCDPISGHTALYWYRQSLGQGLEFLIYFQGNSAPDKSGLPSDRFSAERTGGSVSTLTIQRTQQEDSAVYLCASSLSGGVYQPQHFGDGTRLSIL.

The chain joins TRBV19 to TRBJ1-2; 8 nucleotides align to TRBD1. Germline assignment: CDR1 LNHDA and CDR2 SQIVND (reference sequence). V lost 7 bases and J lost 2; bases outside the gene matches: 6. The CDR3 covers 14 residues. The CDR3 nucleotides are TGTGCCAGTACCAGACAGGGGACAAACTATGGCTACACCTTC. This codes for CASTRQGTNYGYTF.

The V and J genes are TRBV6-2 or TRBV6-3 and TRBJ1-2, with D possibly being TRBD1 (6 bases). V lost 5 bases to trimming and J lost 2 bases, with 6 bases between them. Germline CDR1 is MNHEY and CDR2 is SVGEGT. This CDR3 is 12 amino acids long. CDR3 loop: CASSTGNYGYTF. CDR3 bases: TGTGCCAGCAGTACAGGGAACTATGGCTACACCTTC.

V gene TRBV9 combines with J gene TRBJ1-3; the D is unclear. V was trimmed by 0 bases and J by 0 bases, leaving 7 bases between them. The length of the CDR3 is 15 residues. Germline CDR1 and CDR2: SGDLS and YYNGEE. CDR3 protein: CASSVDPFSGNTIYF. The CDR3 DNA reads TGTGCCAGCAGCGTAGATCCCTTCTCTGGAAACACCATATATTTT.

The V call is TRBV4-2, the J call TRBJ2-3; TRBD2 matches 8 bases. Germline CDR1 reads LGHNA; CDR2 reads YNFKEQ. The V gene end was trimmed by 2 bases and the J gene end by 2 bases; junction bases not matched to a gene: 3. The CDR3 loop spans 15 amino acids. CDR3: CASSQSLADTDTQYF. CDR3 in DNA: TGTGCCAGCAGCCAATCACTAGCGGACACAGATACGCAGTATTTT.

For this clone: At one boundary the junction diverges from the germline segment, which might be a read error. This chain uses TRBV3-1 (or the pseudogene TRBV3-2) with TRBJ2-2, with D perhaps TRBD2 (5 bases). Germline loops: CDR1 LGHDT, CDR2 YNNKEL (reference sequence). There are 15 residues in the CDR3. The CDR3: CASSKDTAGTGELFF. CDR3 sequence (DNA): TGTGCCAGCAGCAAAGACACTGCGGGCACCGGGGAGCTGTTTTTT.

As for this clone: An end of the junction differs from the germline gene, which may be a read error. CDR3 DNA: TGTGCTAGCAGCTTGGGAACTAGCAATCGAGAGACCCAGTACTTC. It is translated as CASSLGTSNRETQYF. J is TRBJ2-5 and V is TRBV7-7, with D possibly TRBD2 on 6 matching bases. The CDR3 contains 15 residues. The V gene's germline CDR1 is SSHAT and CDR2 FNYEAQ (reference sequence).

The chain has TRBV5-6 and TRBJ2-7; 9 bases align to TRBD1. CDR1 is SGHDT, CDR2 YYEEEE, per germline. After removal of 4 bases from V and 7 bases from J, the junction contained 6 bases not matched to a gene. The length of the CDR3 is 13 residues. Here the CDR3 reads CASSRDRASEQYF. Written as DNA, the CDR3 is TGTGCCAGCAGCAGGGACAGGGCAAGTGAGCAGTACTTC.

This chain connects TRBV7-8 to TRBJ2-5, with 9 bases lining up with TRBD1. Germline V gene lookup returns CDR1 SGHVS and CDR2 FQNEAQ. The V and J ends lost 4 bases and 7 bases, in that order; junction bases with no gene match: 7. This CDR3 comprises 14 residues. The CDR3 coding sequence is TGTGCCAGCAGCTCACGGACAGGGGTAGGGACCCAGTACTTC. Its translation is CASSSRTGVGTQYF.

V and J are TRBV7-2 and TRBJ2-1, with 8 bases that match TRBD2. The CDR3 spans 15 residues. V shed 5 bases, J shed 8 bases, and the junction held 11 bases outside the gene matches. Germline lookup yields CDR1 SGHTA and CDR2 FQGNSA. The CDR3 coding sequence is TGTGCCAGCAGCCCGATGTCTAGCGGGTCCTATGAGCAGTTCTTC. The encoded protein is CASSPMSSGSYEQFF.

V and J are TRBV7-3 and TRBJ2-5; 8 bases align to TRBD2. In germline, CDR1 is SGHTA, CDR2 FQGTGA. The junction had 5 bases not matched to a gene; V was cut back by 1 base and J by 4 bases. There are 15 residues in the CDR3. CDR3 protein: CASSLSGGFAETQYF. CDR3 in DNA: TGTGCCAGCAGCTTAAGCGGGGGGTTCGCAGAGACCCAGTACTTC.

The CDR3 loop reads CASSFLAGALTGELFF. CDR3 in DNA: TGTGCCAGCAGCTTTCTAGCGGGGGCTCTCACCGGGGAGCTGTTTTTT. The V gene is TRBV7-9, the J gene TRBJ2-2; the match to TRBD2 covers 10 bases. CDR3 size: 16 residues. Trimming at V came to 3 bases and at J to 4 bases, leaving 5 bases not matched to a gene. Germline CDR1 reads SEHNR; CDR2 reads FQNEAQ (reference sequence).

V is TRBV9 and J is TRBJ1-2, with no clear D. Trimming cost V 4 bases and J 0 bases, with 10 bases left between them. CDR1 is SGDLS and CDR2 is YYNGEE in the germline V gene. This CDR3 region has 14 residues. CDR3 sequence: CASSPGRANYGYTF. As DNA, the CDR3 is TGTGCCAGCAGCCCCGGGCGGGCTAACTATGGCTACACCTTC.

This clone was recorded at least ten times. The rearrangement uses TRBV19 and TRBJ2-7; TRBD2 agrees at 11 bases. This CDR3 is 14 amino acids long. Trimming took 4 bases from V and 2 from J; bases not matched to a gene: 1. Germline V gene lookup returns CDR1 LNHDA and CDR2 SQIVND (reference sequence). The CDR3 coding sequence is TGTGCCAGTAGTACACTAGCGGGGGCCTACGAGCAGTACTTC. Its protein is CASSTLAGAYEQYF.

This rearrangement joins TRBV7-6 to TRBJ2-1; 10 nucleotides agree with TRBD2. Germline V gene data show CDR1 as SGHVS and CDR2 as FNYEAQ. The CDR3 sequence is 17 residues long. Trimming cost V 1 base and J 7 bases; bases outside gene matches: 10. In DNA form, the CDR3 reads TGTGCCAGCAGCTTAGTGGCTAGCGGGGGTCAGGGAAATGAGCAGTTCTTC. Translating it yields CASSLVASGGQGNEQFF.

This clone was seen a single time. The chain has TRBV3-1 (or the pseudogene TRBV3-2) and TRBJ2-7; D ambiguous. CDR1 and CDR2 (germline): LGHDT, YNNKEL (reference sequence). The germline V and J ends were trimmed by 1 base and 2 bases, with 9 bases remaining between them. This CDR3 contains 14 residues. CDR3 amino acids: CASSQAGATYEQYV. CDR3 DNA sequence: TGTGCCAGCAGCCAAGCTGGAGCAACCTACGAGCAGTACGTC.

The V and J genes are TRBV5-5 and TRBJ2-7; the match to TRBD2 covers 7 bases. The CDR3 spans 15 residues. The V segment lost 2 bases and the J segment 2 bases; nucleotides outside the gene matches: 7. Germline V gives CDR1 SGHKS, CDR2 YYEKEE (reference sequence). The CDR3 DNA reads as TGTGCCAGCAGCTTAGAAGCGGGGCCTACCTACGAGCAGTACGTC. The encoded protein is CASSLEAGPTYEQYV.

V gene TRBV5-5 combines with J gene TRBJ1-2, with unresolved D. The CDR3 sequence is 15 residues long. Trimming left V 4 bases short and J 6 bases short, with 19 bases between. Germline CDR1 reads SGHKS; CDR2 reads YYEKEE (reference sequence). The CDR3 here is CASSVLFPVQNGYTF. As DNA, the CDR3 is TGTGCCAGCAGCGTCCTTTTTCCAGTTCAGAATGGCTACACCTTC.

The rearrangement joins TRBV7-9 to TRBJ1-2; no clear D. Germline V gives CDR1 SEHNR, CDR2 FQNEAQ (reference sequence). Trimming stripped 5 bases from V and 2 bases from J, with 9 bases between. This CDR3 has 13 residues. The CDR3 protein is CASSLGRNYGYTF. CDR3 nucleotides: TGTGCCAGCAGCCTAGGGAGAAACTATGGCTACACCTTC.

The chain employs TRBV10-3 and TRBJ2-2, with D maybe TRBD2 (6 bases). The V and J ends lost 7 bases and 0 bases respectively, with 9 bases between them. This CDR3 is built from 14 residues. Germline-derived CDR1 and CDR2 are ENHRY and SYGVKD. The CDR3 DNA sequence: TGTGCCATCACAGGGACTCCGAACACCGGGGAGCTGTTTTTT. Protein sequence: CAITGTPNTGELFF.